The present entry profiles one T cell receptor beta chain with its context. The sample originates from a study of T-cell reconstitution after alpha-beta-depleted transplantation in children. The library targeted TCRbeta and was prepared with unique molecular identifiers. TCRdb re-derived calls from the PCR reads in MiXCR, one entry per CDR3 protein. Here the sample spans about 500,000 distinct CDR3 sequences, about 30% being singletons. The specimen comprised PBMCs from the stem cell graft donor, sampled from the stem cell graft. This clonotype originated in a human donor who donated a stem cell graft to a child with aplastic anemia.

The CDR3 DNA sequence: TGTGCCAGCACTCCCTCAGAGCGCTACACCTTC. Translation: CASTPSERYTF. This chain uses TRBV12-3 or TRBV12-4 with TRBJ1-2; D unresolved. V dropped 7 bases and J dropped 9 bases, with 12 bases sitting between them. This CDR3 spans 11 amino acids.